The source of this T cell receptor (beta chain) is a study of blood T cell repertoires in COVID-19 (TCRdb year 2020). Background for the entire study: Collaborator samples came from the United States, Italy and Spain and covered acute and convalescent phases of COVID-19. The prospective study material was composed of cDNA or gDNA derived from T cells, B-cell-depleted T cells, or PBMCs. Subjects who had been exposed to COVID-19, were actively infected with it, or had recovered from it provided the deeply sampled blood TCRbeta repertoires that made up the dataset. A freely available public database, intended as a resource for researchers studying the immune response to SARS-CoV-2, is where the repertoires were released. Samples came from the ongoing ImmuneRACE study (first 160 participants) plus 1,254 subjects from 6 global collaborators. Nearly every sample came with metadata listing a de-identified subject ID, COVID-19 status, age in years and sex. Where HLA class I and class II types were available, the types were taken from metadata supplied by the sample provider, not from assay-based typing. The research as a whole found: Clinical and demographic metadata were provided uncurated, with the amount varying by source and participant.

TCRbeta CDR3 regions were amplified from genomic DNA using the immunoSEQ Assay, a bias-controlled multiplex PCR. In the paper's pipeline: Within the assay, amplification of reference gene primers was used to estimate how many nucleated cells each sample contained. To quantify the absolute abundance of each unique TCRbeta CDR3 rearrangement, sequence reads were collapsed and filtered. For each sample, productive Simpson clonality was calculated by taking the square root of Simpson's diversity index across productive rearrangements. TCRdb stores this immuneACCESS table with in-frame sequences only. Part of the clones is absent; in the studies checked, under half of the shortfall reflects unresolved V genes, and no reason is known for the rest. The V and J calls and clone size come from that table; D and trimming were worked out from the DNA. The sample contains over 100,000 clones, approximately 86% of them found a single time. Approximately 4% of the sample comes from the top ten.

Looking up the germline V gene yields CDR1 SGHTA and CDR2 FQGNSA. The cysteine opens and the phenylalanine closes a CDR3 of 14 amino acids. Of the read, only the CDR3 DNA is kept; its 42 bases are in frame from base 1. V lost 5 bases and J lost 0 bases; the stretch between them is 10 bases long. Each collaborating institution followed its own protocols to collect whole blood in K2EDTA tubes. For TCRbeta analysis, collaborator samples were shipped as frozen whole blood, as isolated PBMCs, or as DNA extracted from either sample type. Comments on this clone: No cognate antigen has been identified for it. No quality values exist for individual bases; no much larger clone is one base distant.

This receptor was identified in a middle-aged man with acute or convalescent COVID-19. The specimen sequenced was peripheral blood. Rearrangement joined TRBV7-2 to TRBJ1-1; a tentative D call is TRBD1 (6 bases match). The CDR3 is CASSLDRMNTEAFF. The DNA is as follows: TGTGCCAGCAGCCTCGACAGGATGAACACTGAAGCTTTCTTT.